This T cell receptor beta chain came from a study of cytomegalovirus exposure and HLA in healthy donors. Study results and limitations: Many donors carried some public TCRs, although rarity characterized most TCR sequences. A few chains linked to CMV were shown in vitro to be specific for CMV antigens. One later analysis, an examination of the roughly 110 validation repertoires, found that first-cohort TCR clusters tended to co-occur in them. Using the classifier, cytomegalovirus status was reportedly diagnosed with high specificity and sensitivity.

The CDR3 totals 14 residues. Germline V lookup: CDR1 SGHTA, CDR2 FQGNSA. V lost 5 bases, J lost 0 bases, and 11 bases lay in between. This clone was observed a handful of times. Its target is not known. Here immunoSEQ multiplex PCR was the method, and the copy in TCRdb shows in-frame clones only, minus some. The sample has under 200,000 clones, about 90% seen once; the top ten hold about 3%. V is TRBV7-2 and J is TRBJ2-7, with D perhaps matching TRBD2 (6 bases). Material: PBMCs. The TCR originated in a woman in her late teens or twenties in good health and CMV-seropositive. CDR3 in amino acids: CASSPAGLSYEQYF. The CDR3 nucleotides read TGTGCCAGCAGCCCAGCGGGTCTCTCCTACGAGCAGTACTTC.